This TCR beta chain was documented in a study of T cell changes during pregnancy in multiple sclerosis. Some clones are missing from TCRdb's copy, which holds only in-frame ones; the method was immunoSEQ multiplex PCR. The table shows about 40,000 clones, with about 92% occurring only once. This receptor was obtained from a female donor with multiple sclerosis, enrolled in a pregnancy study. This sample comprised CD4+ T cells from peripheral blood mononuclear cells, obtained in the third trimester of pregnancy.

CDR3 residues: CATGTGTTNEKLFF. CDR3 coding DNA: TGTGCCACCGGGACAGGGACAACTAATGAAAAACTGTTTTTT. This rearrangement joins TRBV6-5 to TRBJ1-4; 9 nucleotides line up with TRBD1. The germline CDR1 and CDR2 sequences are MNHEY and SVGAGI. The CDR3 has 14 amino acids. V shed 10 bases, J shed 0 bases, and the junction held 3 bases outside the gene matches.